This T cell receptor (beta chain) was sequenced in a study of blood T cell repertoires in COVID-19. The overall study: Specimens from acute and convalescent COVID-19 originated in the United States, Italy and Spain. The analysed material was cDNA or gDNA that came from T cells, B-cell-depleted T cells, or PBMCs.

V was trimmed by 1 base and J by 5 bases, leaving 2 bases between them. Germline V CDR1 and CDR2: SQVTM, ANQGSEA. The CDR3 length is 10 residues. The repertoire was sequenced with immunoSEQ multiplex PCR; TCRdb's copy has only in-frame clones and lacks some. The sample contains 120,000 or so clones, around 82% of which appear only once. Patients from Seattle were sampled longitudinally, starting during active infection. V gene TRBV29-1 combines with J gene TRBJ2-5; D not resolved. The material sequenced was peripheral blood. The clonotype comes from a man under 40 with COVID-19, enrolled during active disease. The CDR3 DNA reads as TGCAGCGTTGAAGCGGAGACCCAGTACTTC. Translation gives CSVEAETQYF.